What follows is one T cell receptor (beta chain) and its context. Its antigen remains unidentified. These data come from a study of cytomegalovirus exposure and HLA in healthy donors. Study information: Earlier sequencing of some 180 million T cells yielded approximately 100 million unique TCR beta sequences.

Trimming removed 1 base from V and 1 base from J, with 8 bases in between. Germline values: CDR1 MDHEN, CDR2 SYDVKM. The CDR3 extends over 14 amino acids. Healthy bone marrow donors made up the donor group. Whole-study results and caveats: The study had only CMV serostatus as immune exposure information. Researchers left out some V segments, among them TRBV6-2 and TRBV6-3, as indistinguishable.

The PCR used 60 Vbeta and 13 Jbeta primers. The protocol was immunoSEQ multiplex PCR, while the TCRdb copy is restricted to in-frame clones and leaves out a portion. Here the sample spans approximately 150,000 clones, 77% being singletons. The rearrangement uses TRBV28 and TRBJ2-7; D unclear. Sequenced material: PBMCs. This receptor was obtained from a woman in her twenties or thirties in good health and CMV-seronegative. CDR3 in DNA: TGTGCCAGCAGTTTATCCCCCCCTTCCTACGAGCAGTACTTC. It yields the protein CASSLSPPSYEQYF.